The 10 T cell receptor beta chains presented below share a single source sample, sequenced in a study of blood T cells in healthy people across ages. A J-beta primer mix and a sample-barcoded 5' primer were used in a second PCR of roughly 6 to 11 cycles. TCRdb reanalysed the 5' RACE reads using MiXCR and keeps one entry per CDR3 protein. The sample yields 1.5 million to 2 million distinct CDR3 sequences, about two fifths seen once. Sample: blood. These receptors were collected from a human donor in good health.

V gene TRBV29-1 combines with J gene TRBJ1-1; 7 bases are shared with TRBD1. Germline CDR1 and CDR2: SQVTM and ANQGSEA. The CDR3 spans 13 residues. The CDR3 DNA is TGCAGACGGACAAGGGGGCTCTACTCTGAAGCTTTCTTT. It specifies CRRTRGLYSEAFF.

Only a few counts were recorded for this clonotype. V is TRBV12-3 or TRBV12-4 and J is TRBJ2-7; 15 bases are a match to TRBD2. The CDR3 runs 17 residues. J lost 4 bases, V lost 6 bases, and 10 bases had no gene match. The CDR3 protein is CASSPGLAGGGSYEQYF. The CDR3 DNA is TGTGCCAGCAGCCCGGGACTAGCGGGGGGCGGGTCTTACGAGCAGTACTTC.

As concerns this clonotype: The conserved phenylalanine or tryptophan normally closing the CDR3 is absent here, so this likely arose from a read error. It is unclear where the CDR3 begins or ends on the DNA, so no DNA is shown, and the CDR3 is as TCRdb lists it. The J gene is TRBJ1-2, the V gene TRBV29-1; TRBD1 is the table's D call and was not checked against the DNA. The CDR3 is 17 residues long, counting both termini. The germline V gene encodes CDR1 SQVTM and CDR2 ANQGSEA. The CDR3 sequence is CSAYSTGQGAFNYGYTC.

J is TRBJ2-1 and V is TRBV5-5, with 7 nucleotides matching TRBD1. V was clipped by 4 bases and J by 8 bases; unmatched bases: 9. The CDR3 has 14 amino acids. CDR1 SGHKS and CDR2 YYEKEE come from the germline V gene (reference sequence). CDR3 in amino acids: CASSRYNRGYEQFF. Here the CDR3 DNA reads TGTGCCAGCAGCCGATATAACAGGGGCTATGAGCAGTTCTTC.

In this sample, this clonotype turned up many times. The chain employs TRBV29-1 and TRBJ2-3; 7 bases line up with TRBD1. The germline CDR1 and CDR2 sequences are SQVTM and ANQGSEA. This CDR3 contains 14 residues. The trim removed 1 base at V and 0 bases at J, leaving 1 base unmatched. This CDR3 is CSVEGTGSTDTQYF. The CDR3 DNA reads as TGCAGCGTTGAAGGGACAGGAAGCACAGATACGCAGTATTTT.

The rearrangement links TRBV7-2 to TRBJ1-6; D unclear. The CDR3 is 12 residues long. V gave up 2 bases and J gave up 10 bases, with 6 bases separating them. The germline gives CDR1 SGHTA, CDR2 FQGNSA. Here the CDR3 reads CASSLRASPLHF. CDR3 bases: TGTGCCAGCAGCTTACGGGCCTCACCCCTCCACTTT.

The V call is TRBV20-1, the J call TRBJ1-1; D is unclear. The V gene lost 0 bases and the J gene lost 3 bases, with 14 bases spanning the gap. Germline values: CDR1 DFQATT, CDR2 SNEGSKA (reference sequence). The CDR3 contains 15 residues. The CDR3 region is CSARDQPGRDTEAFF. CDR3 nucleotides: TGCAGTGCTAGAGATCAGCCAGGTCGGGACACTGAAGCTTTCTTT.

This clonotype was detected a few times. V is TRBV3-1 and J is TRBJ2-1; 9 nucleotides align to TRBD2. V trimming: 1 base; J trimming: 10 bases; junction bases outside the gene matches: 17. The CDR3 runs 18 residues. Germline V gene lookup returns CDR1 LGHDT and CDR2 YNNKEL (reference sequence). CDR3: CASSQAPPRVAGDEEQFF. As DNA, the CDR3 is TGTGCCAGCAGCCAAGCCCCTCCTAGGGTAGCGGGGGACGAAGAGCAGTTCTTC.

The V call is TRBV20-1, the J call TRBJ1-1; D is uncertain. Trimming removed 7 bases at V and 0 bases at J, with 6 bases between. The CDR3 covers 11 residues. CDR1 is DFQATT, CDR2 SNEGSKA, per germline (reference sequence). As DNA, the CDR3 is TGCAGTGGCGAGGTGAACACTGAAGCTTTCTTT. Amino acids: CSGEVNTEAFF.

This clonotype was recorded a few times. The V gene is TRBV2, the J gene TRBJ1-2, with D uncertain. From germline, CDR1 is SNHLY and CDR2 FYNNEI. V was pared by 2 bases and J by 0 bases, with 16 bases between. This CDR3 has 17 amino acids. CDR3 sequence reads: CASSENLYGITNYGYTF. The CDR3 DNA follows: TGTGCCAGCAGTGAAAATCTCTATGGGATAACTAACTATGGCTACACCTTC.